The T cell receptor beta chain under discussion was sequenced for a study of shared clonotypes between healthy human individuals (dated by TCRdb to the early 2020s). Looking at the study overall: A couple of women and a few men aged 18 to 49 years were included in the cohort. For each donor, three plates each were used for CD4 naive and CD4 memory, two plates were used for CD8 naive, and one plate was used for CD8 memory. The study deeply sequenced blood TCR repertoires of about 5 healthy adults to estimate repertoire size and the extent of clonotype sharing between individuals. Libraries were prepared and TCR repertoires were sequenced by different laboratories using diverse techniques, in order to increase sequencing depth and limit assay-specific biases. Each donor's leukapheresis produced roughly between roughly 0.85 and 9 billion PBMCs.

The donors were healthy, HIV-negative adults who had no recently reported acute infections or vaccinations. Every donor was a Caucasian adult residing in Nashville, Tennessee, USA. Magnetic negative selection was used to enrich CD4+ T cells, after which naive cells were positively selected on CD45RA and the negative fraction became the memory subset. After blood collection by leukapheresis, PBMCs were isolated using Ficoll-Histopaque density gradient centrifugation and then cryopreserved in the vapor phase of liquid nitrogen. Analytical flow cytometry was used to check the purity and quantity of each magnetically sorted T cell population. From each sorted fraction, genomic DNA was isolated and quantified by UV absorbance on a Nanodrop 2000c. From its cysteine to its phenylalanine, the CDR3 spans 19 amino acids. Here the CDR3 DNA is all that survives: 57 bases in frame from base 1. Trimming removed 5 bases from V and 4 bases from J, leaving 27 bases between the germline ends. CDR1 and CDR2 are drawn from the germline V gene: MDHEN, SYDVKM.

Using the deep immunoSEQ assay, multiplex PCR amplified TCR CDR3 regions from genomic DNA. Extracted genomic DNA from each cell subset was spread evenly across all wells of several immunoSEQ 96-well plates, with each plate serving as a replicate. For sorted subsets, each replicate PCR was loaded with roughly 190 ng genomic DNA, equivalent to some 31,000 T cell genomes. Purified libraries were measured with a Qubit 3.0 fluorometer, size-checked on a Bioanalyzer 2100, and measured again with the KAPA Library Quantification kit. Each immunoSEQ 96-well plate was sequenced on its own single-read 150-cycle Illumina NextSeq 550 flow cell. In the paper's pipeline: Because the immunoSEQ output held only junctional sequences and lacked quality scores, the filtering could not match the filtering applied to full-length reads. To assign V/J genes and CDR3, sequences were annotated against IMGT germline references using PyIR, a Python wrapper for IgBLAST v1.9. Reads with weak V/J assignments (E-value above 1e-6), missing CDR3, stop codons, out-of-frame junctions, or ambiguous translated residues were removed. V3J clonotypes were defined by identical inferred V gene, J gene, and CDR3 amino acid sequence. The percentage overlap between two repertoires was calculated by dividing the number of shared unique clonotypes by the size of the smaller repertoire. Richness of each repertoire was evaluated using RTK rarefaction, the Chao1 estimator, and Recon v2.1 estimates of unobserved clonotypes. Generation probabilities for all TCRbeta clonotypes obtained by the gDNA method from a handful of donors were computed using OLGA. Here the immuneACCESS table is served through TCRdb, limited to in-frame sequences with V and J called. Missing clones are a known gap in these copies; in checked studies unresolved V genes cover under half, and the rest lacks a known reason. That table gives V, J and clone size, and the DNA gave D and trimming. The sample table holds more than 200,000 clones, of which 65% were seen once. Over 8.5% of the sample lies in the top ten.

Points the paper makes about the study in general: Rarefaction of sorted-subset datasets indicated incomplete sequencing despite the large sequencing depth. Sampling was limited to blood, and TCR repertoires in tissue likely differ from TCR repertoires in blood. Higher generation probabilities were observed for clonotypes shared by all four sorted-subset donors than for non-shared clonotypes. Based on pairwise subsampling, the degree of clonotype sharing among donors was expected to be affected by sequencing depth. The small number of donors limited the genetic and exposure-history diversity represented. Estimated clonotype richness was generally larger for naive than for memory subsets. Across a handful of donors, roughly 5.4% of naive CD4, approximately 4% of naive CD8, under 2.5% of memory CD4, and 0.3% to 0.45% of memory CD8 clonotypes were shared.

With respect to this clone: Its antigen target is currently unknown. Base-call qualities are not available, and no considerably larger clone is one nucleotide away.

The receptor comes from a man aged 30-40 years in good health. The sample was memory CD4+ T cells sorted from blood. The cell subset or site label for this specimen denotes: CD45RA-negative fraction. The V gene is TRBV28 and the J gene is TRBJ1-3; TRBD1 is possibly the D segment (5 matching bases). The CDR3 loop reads CASSTVSSGPSSRGNTIYF. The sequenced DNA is TGTGCCAGCAGTACCGTTAGTTCGGGACCCTCGAGCCGAGGAAACACCATATATTTT. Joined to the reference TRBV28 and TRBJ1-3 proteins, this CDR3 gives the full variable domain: DVKVTQSSRYLVKRTGEKVFLECVQDMDHENMFWYRQDPGLGLRLIYFSYDVKMKEKGDIPEGYSVSREKKERFSLILESASTNQTSMYLCASSTVSSGPSSRGNTIYFGEGSWLTVV.